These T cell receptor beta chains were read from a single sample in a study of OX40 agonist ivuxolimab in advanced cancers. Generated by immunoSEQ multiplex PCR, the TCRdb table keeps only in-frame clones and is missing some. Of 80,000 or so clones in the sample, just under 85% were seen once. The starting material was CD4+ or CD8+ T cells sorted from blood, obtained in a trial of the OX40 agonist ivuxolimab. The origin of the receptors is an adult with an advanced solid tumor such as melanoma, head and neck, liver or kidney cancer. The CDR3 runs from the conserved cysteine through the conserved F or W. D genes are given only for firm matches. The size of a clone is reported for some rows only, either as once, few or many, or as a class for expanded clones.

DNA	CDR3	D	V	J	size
TGTGCCAGCAGCTTAGGGCAGCCTGAGGGCTATGGCTACACCTTC	CASSLGQPEGYGYTF	NA	TRBV7-8	TRBJ1-2	NA
TGTGCCAGCGGATCTGAGGTGGCCCGCACAGATACGCAGTATTTT	CASGSEVARTDTQYF	NA	TRBV11-2	TRBJ2-3	NA
TGCGCCAGCAGTGTTTCAACTCCGGGACCTAAGACCGGAAACACCATATATTTT	CASSVSTPGPKTGNTIYF	NA	TRBV10-1	TRBJ1-3	NA
TGCGCCAGCAGCCCCGGACACCTAAACACCGGGGAGCTGTTTTTT	CASSPGHLNTGELFF	NA	TRBV5-1	TRBJ2-2	NA
TGTGCCAGCAGCGCGGACAGGGGGCCGCGGGAGACCCAGTACTTC	CASSADRGPRETQYF	TRBD1	TRBV7-3	TRBJ2-5	NA
TGTGCCAGCAATCGGGACACCTTCAATCAGCCCCAGCATTTT	CASNRDTFNQPQHF	NA	TRBV2	TRBJ1-5	NA
TGTGCCAGCAGCGGTTTCCGGGACAGGAATTACGAGCAGTACTTC	CASSGFRDRNYEQYF	TRBD1	TRBV5-4	TRBJ2-7	NA
TGTGCCAGCAGTTTCAGGACTAGGTCCTTGGATACGCAGTATTTT	CASSFRTRSLDTQYF	TRBD2	TRBV27	TRBJ2-3	NA
TGTGCCAGCAAGAGGACCCCTAGCACAGATACGCAGTATTTT	CASKRTPSTDTQYF	NA	TRBV2	TRBJ2-3	NA
TGTGCCAGCAGCTTAACGGGGGAGGTATACGGCTACACCTTC	CASSLTGEVYGYTF	NA	TRBV7-2	TRBJ1-2	NA
TGTGCCACCCTCAGGGACACTGAAGCTTTCTTT	CATLRDTEAFF	NA	TRBV10-3	TRBJ1-1	once
TGTGCCAGCAGTTTAGGTCTAGGGGATGAAAAACTGTTTTTT	CASSLGLGDEKLFF	NA	TRBV27	TRBJ1-4	NA
TGTGCCAGCAGCTTGGTGACGGTCTCCAATTTGAACACTGAAGCTTTCTTT	CASSLVTVSNLNTEAFF	NA	TRBV5-4	TRBJ1-1	NA
TGCGCCAGCAGCACCGGGACCGCTAACTACGAGCAGTACTTC	CASSTGTANYEQYF	NA	TRBV5-1	TRBJ2-7	NA
TGTGCCAGCACCCCGAGAGTGGTGCCACAGGGGCAGTACTTC	CASTPRVVPQGQYF	NA	TRBV2	TRBJ2-7	NA
TGTGCCAGTAGTATACAGGGGGACACTGAAGCTTTCTTT	CASSIQGDTEAFF	TRBD1	TRBV19	TRBJ1-1	once
TGTGCCAGCCGCCTAGCGGGCTCCTACGAGCAGTACTTC	CASRLAGSYEQYF	TRBD2	TRBV28	TRBJ2-7	NA
TGTGCCAGCAGCGGATTCACTAGCGGCTACGAGCAGTACTTC	CASSGFTSGYEQYF	TRBD2	TRBV5-4	TRBJ2-7	NA
TGCGCCAGCAGCCAAGAGGGAACAGGGTTAGGCGAGCAGTACTTC	CASSQEGTGLGEQYF	NA	TRBV4-1	TRBJ2-7	NA
TGCAGCGTCGGGGACGCCTCTTATAATGAGCAGTTCTTC	CSVGDASYNEQFF	NA	TRBV29-1	TRBJ2-1	NA
TGTGCCAGCAGCTTAGGGCACCAAGAGACCCAGTACTTC	CASSLGHQETQYF	NA	TRBV7-2	TRBJ2-5	NA
TGCAGCGTTGAAAGGGTTTACTATGGCTACACCTTC	CSVERVYYGYTF	NA	TRBV29-1	TRBJ1-2	once
TGTGCCAGCAGCGTAGGGTCAGGCGCAGATACGCAGTATTTT	CASSVGSGADTQYF	NA	TRBV9	TRBJ2-3	few
TGTGCCAGCAGCCCCGACAGGGGTATTAGTTCACCCCTCCACTTT	CASSPDRGISSPLHF	TRBD1	TRBV7-9	TRBJ1-6	NA
TGTGCCAGCAGTCGACAGAGGGGGGACTATAATTCACCCCTCCACTTT	CASSRQRGDYNSPLHF	NA	TRBV2	TRBJ1-6	NA
TGTGCCAGTAGTGCCCCAGGGGCAACTAATGAAAAACTGTTTTTT	CASSAPGATNEKLFF	NA	TRBV19	TRBJ1-4	once
TGTGCCAGCAGTCGCAGGGGCACTGAAGCTTTCTTT	CASSRRGTEAFF	NA	TRBV6-6	TRBJ1-1	NA
TGTGCCAGCAGCATGGGGGGGACCCGGGACACCATATATTTT	CASSMGGTRDTIYF	NA	TRBV6-6	TRBJ1-3	NA
TGTGCCAGCAGGGAACGGACAGTTGGGAATCAGCCCCAGCATTTT	CASRERTVGNQPQHF	NA	TRBV6-5	TRBJ1-5	NA
TGTGCCAGCAGCTTAGATCTGGGGCACAATGAGCAGTTCTTC	CASSLDLGHNEQFF	NA	TRBV7-2	TRBJ2-1	NA
TGTGCCAGCAGTTCACACAGGGGATTGGGGGGTGAGCAGTTCTTC	CASSSHRGLGGEQFF	NA	TRBV6-5	TRBJ2-1	NA
TGTGCCAGCAGCCCCTCGGGGGGCTCCTACGAGCAGTACTTC	CASSPSGGSYEQYF	TRBD2	TRBV7-3	TRBJ2-7	NA